These T cell receptor beta chains were read from a single sample in a study of blood T cell repertoires in COVID-19. Profiled with immunoSEQ multiplex PCR; TCRdb holds only in-frame clones, not every one. The table shows 100,000 to 150,000 clones, with approximately 80% occurring only once. The sequenced sample was peripheral blood. These receptors came from a woman aged 60-70 years with acute or convalescent COVID-19. The CDR3 runs from the conserved cysteine through the conserved F or W. Each record gives: V gene, CDR3 protein.

>TRBV2
CASSEFHRETQYF
>TRBV2
CASSKDIGRAEAFF
>TRBV5-1
CASSPEQELGYTF
>TRBV24-1
CATSGGFGEKLFF
>TRBV7-9
CASSPTGGNTRNNNSPLHF
>TRBV6-5
CASSYSGEGEKLFF
>TRBV27
CASSRDNPTNEKLFF
>TRBV6-5
CASSYDRGSGQPQHF
>TRBV5-1
CASSPGGSGDTQYF
>TRBV5-1
CASSLEGATQYF
>TRBV7-2
CASNRGYTDTQYF
>TRBV6-5
CASSYFGRNQPQHF
>TRBV19
CASALVTGGNTIYF
>TRBV2
CASIRDRDQPQHF
>TRBV19
CASGGPSDNEQFF
>TRBV19
CASSTQGGIEKLFF
>TRBV12-5
CASGPGQGADTQYF
>TRBV11-3
CASSLGQGHTDTQYF
>TRBV7-8
CASTGRAPSPLHF
>TRBV7-9
CASSLDRSRATNEKLFF
>TRBV6-5
CASSYGSWGGAFF
>TRBV10-2
CASSLETGLPFQETQYF
>TRBV7-9
CASSLGHAQETQYF
>TRBV21-1
CASSMTEYEKLFF
>TRBV5-6
CASSPRFSPLHF
>TRBV19
CASSRRQPANYGYTF
>TRBV19
CASSLGTEMNEKLFF
>TRBV19
CASSTQGQIIAEAFF
>TRBV19
CASSTTSYTQYF
>TRBV2
CASSEFGGKETQYF
>TRBV13
CASSPPVAQGRNTEAFF
>TRBV2
CASSEIQLTGGYTF
>TRBV10-3
CAIRDRGLKEETQYF
>TRBV4-1
CASSQGQGGTDTQYF
>TRBV24-1
CATSDFGKIPDTQYF
>TRBV5-1
CASSLGRGRAEAFF
>TRBV5-5
CASSMDRGSPNEKLFF
>TRBV6-5
CASIHLGLGEQFF
>TRBV28
CASSLIGTGLSGYTF
>TRBV9
CASSVASTSGSDTQYF
>TRBV6-5
CASSPQTGGDSPLHF
>TRBV24-1
CATSRQVNRLNEQFF
>TRBV28
CASSLPGRGLNQETQYF
>TRBV27
CASSLGGGGPRTEAFF
>TRBV9
CASSGRGTGGYNEQFF
>TRBV5-4
CASSLPADYGYTF
>TRBV18
CASSRLRGHSYNEQFF